Here is one TCR beta chain with its context. What it binds is not known. The run of the v3.0 immunoSEQ assay was at survey level. Each sample aimed for roughly 35,000-50,000 sequenced T-cell genomes. Repertoires were generated with immunoSEQ multiplex PCR, while TCRdb's copy carries only in-frame clones and drops some. Among 20,000 to 30,000 clones, about four fifths were seen once, and the ten largest hold over 4.5%. This record belongs to a study of long-term antiretroviral therapy in people with HIV. Study results and caveats: Diversity went up after ART and still fell short of transplant donor controls. Absence of data on ART adherence, viral resistance or therapy changes was noted.

Amounts of roughly 0.85-10 million cryopreserved PBMC were held in the samples before DNA extraction. The sample consisted of unsorted PBMCs, taken 3 years after starting antiretroviral therapy. This TCR was recovered from a man between 18 and 35 years old with HIV.

This CDR3 is CASSFGGIETQYF. CDR3 DNA sequence: TGTGCCAGCAGTTTTGGGGGGATCGAGACCCAGTACTTC. This chain uses TRBV28 with TRBJ2-5, with a tentative D call TRBD2 (6 bases). V was shortened by 3 bases and J by 5 bases, with 10 bases between the two germline ends. CDR3 size: 13 residues. Germline values: CDR1 MDHEN, CDR2 SYDVKM.